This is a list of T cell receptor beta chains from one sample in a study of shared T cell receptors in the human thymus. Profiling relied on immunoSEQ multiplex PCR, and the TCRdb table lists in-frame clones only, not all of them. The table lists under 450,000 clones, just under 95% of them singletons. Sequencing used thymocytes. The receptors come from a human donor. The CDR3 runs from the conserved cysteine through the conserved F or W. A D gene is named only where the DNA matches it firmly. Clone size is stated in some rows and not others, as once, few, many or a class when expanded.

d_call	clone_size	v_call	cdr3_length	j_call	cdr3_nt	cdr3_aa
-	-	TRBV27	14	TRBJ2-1	TGTGCCAGCAGTCGGGGCCACTCCTACAATGAGCAGTTCTTC	CASSRGHSYNEQFF
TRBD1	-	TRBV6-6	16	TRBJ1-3	TGTGCCAGCAGTTCCGCCCCGACAGGGACTGGAAACACCACATATTTT	CASSSAPTGTGNTTYF
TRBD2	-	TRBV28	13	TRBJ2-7	TGTGCCAGCAGTACGCCTAGCGGGAGAGAGCAGTACTTC	CASSTPSGREQYF
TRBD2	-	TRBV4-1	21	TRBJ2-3	TGCGCCAGCAGCCAACCACCCTCACCGCCCACTAGCGGGAGGGCCACAGATACGCAGTATTTT	CASSQPPSPPTSGRATDTQYF
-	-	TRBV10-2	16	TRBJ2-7	TGCGCCAGCAGTGAGTATAACTTATGGGCGTCAGCGGAGCAGTACTTC	CASSEYNLWASAEQYF
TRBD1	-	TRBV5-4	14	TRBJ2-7	TGTGCCAGCAGACCGGACAGGATTACCTACGAGCAGTACTTC	CASRPDRITYEQYF
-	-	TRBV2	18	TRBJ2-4	TGTGCCAGCACCCCGGGTAGCGGAGCCCTCTTAGCCAAAAACATTCAGTACTTC	CASTPGSGALLAKNIQYF
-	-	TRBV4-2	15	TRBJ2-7	TGTGCCAGCAGCCAAGCGAGTCACTCGGCCTACGAGCAGTACTTC	CASSQASHSAYEQYF
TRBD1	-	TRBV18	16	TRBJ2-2	TGTGCCAGCTCACCGGGACAGGGGTCATTCACCGGGGAGCTGTTTTTT	CASSPGQGSFTGELFF
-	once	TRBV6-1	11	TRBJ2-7	TGTGCCACCTTTATTGGGTACGAGCAGTACTTC	CATFIGYEQYF
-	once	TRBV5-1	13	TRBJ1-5	TGCGCCAGCAGCGCCTACGGCAATCAGCCCCAGCATTTT	CASSAYGNQPQHF
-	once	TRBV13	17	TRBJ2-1	TGTGCCAGCAGTCCCAGGGCCAACAGTTGCTCCTACAATGAGCAGTTCTTC	CASSPRANSCSYNEQFF
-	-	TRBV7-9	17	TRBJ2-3	TGTGCCAGCAGCTTTAGTTTCCAGGGGCCCAGCACAGATACGCAGTATTTT	CASSFSFQGPSTDTQYF
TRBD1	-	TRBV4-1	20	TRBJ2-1	TGCGCCAGCAGCCAAGATAATGGGACAGGGAACTGCTACTACTACAATGAGCAGTTCTTC	CASSQDNGTGNCYYYNEQFF
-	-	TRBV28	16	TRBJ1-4	TGTGCCAGCAGTTCAAATGCGGGGGCTGGTTATGAAAAACTGTTTTTT	CASSSNAGAGYEKLFF
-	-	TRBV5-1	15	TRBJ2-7	TGCGCCAGCAGCTTGGAGGGGATCTGGGCCTACGAGCAGTACTTC	CASSLEGIWAYEQYF
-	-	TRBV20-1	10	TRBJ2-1	TGCAGTGCGCCCCCCCCCGAGCAGTTCTTC	CSAPPPEQFF
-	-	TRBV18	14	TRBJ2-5	TGTGCCAGCTCGCCCCCGGGGAGGCAAGAGACCCAGTACTTC	CASSPPGRQETQYF
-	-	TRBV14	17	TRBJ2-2	TGTGCCAGCAGCCAAGATCGAAAGGGCTCGAGGACCGGGGAGCTGTTTTTT	CASSQDRKGSRTGELFF
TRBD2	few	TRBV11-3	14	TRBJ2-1	TGTGCCAGCAGCTTAGGTATCTTAGCGGGGGAGCAGTTCTTC	CASSLGILAGEQFF
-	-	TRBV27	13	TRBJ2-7	TGTGCCAGCAGTCGACGGGCACACTACGAGCAGTACTTC	CASSRRAHYEQYF
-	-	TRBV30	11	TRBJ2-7	TGTGCCTGGACAGGGGCCTACGAGCAGTACTTC	CAWTGAYEQYF
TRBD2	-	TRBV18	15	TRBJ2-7	TGTGCCAGCTCACTCCTAGCGGGAGAGCCCTACGAGCAGTACTTC	CASSLLAGEPYEQYF
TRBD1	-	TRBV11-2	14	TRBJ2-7	TGTGCCAGCAGCTACACGAGGGGGCGATACGAGCAGTACTTC	CASSYTRGRYEQYF
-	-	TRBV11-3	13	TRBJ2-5	TGTGCCAGCAGCTCCATTGCGAGTGAGACCCAGTACTTC	CASSSIASETQYF
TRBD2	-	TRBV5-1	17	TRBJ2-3	TGCGCCAGCAGCTTTTCTAGCGGGAGGGCAGGCACAGATACGCAGTATTTT	CASSFSSGRAGTDTQYF
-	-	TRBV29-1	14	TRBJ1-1	TGCAGCGTTGATTCGCGCAGAATGAACACTGAAGCTTTCTTT	CSVDSRRMNTEAFF
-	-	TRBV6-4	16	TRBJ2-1	TGTGCCAGCAGTGAGTCGCCAGGGTGTTCCCACAATGAGCAGTTCTTC	CASSESPGCSHNEQFF
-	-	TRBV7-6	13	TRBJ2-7	TGTGCCAGCAGCTTAGAGGGTCAGGATGAGCAGTACTTC	CASSLEGQDEQYF
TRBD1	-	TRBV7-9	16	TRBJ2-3	TGTGCCAGCAGGCCGTCAAATTCAGGGGGCGAGGATACGCAGTATTTT	CASRPSNSGGEDTQYF
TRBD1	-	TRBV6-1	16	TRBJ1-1	TGTGCCAGCAGTGAAGCGCTAAGGACAGGGGACACTGAAGCTTTCTTT	CASSEALRTGDTEAFF
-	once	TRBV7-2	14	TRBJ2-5	TGTGCCAGCAGCTTAGGCAGGGAGGAAGAGACCCAGTACTTC	CASSLGREEETQYF
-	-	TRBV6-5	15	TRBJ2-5	TGTGCCAGCAGTTATGAGCGGAATTACCAAGAGACCCAGTACTTC	CASSYERNYQETQYF
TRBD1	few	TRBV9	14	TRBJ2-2	TGTGCCAGCAGCGTAAAACAGGGGTCCGGGGAGCTGTTTTTT	CASSVKQGSGELFF
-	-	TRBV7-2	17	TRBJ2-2	TGTGCCAGCAGCTTCCCTCGGGGGAGGCAGAACACCGGGGAGCTGTTTTTT	CASSFPRGRQNTGELFF
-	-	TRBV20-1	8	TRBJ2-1	TGCAGTGCCAGTGGTGGCTTCTTC	CSASGGFF
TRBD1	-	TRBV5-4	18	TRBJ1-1	TGTGCCAGCAGCTACCGGGACAGGTGGGTTGAAATGAACACTGAAGCTTTCTTT	CASSYRDRWVEMNTEAFF
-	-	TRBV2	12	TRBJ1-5	TGTGCCAGCAGTGACTGGCATCAGCCCCAGCATTTT	CASSDWHQPQHF
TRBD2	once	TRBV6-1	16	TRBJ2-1	TGTGCCAGCAGTGGGACTAGCGGGAAGGGCGGGAATGAGCAGTTCTTC	CASSGTSGKGGNEQFF
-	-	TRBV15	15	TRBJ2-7	TGTGCCACCAGCTCCCGCTGGGTTAGGCGCTACGAGCAGTACTTC	CATSSRWVRRYEQYF
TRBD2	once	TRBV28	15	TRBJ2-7	TGTGCCAGCAGTTTCGGGGGACTAGCGGGAGGTGAGCAGTACTTC	CASSFGGLAGGEQYF
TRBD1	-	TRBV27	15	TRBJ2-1	TGTGCCAGCACCCTTGTAGGGGGCTCTTACAATGAGCAGTTCTTC	CASTLVGGSYNEQFF
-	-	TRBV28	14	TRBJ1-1	TGTGCCAGCAGCCCTGGACTAGTGAAAGCTGAAGCTTTCTTT	CASSPGLVKAEAFF
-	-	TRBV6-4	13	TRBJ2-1	TGTGCCAGCAGTGCCGGGACTCCCGGTGAGCAGTTCTTC	CASSAGTPGEQFF
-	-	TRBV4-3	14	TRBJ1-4	TGCGCCAGCAGCCAAGGACTAGGGACTGAAAAACTGTTTTTT	CASSQGLGTEKLFF
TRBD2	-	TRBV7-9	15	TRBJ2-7	TGTGCCAGCAGCTTCCCCACTAGCGGAGACCCCGGGCAGTACTTC	CASSFPTSGDPGQYF